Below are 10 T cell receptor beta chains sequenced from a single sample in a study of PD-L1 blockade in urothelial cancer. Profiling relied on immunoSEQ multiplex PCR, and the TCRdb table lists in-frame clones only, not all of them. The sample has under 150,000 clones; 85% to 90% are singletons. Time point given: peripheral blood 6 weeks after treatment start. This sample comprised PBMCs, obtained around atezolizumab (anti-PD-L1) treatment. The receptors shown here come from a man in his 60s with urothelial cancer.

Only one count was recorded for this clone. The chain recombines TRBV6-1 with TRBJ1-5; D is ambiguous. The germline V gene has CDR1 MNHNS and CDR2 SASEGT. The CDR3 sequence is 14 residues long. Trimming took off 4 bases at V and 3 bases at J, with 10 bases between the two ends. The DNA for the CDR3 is TGTGCCAGCAGTGTTGAGGGATACAATCAGCCCCAGCATTTT. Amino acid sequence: CASSVEGYNQPQHF.

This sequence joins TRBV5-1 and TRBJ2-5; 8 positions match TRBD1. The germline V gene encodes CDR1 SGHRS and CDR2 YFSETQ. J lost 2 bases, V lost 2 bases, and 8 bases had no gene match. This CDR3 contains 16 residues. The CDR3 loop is CASSLGQGAPQETQYF. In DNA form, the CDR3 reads TGCGCCAGCAGCTTAGGGCAGGGGGCGCCGCAAGAGACCCAGTACTTC.

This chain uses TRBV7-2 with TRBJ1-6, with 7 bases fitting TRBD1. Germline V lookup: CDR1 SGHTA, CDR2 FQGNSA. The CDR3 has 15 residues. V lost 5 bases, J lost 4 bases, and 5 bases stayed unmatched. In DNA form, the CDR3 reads TGTGCCAGCAGCCCGGGACAGCTTTATAATTCACCCCTCCACTTT. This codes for CASSPGQLYNSPLHF.

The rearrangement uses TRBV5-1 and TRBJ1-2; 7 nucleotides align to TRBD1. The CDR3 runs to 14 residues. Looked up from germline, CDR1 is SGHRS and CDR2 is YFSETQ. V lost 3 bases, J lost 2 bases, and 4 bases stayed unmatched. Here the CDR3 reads CASSSSTGNYGYTF. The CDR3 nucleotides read TGCGCCAGCAGCTCGTCGACAGGGAACTATGGCTACACCTTC. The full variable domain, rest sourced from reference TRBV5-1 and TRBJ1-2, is KAGVTQTPRYLIKTRGQQVTLSCSPISGHRSVSWYQQTPGQGLQFLFEYFSETQRNKGNFPGRFSGRQFSNSRSEMNVSTLELGDSALYLCASSSSTGNYGYTFGSGTRLTVV.

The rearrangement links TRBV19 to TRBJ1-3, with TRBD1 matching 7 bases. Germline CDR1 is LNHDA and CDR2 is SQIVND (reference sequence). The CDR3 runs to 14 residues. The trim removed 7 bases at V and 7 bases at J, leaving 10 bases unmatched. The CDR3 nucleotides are TGTGCCAGTATCTCACAGGGGTTCAGGAACACCATATATTTT. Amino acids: CASISQGFRNTIYF.

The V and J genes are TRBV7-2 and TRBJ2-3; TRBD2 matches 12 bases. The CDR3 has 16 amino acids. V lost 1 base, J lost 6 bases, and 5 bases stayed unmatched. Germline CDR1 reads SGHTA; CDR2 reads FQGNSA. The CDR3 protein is CASSLVALAGGDTQYF. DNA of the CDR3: TGTGCCAGCAGCTTAGTCGCGCTAGCGGGGGGGGATACGCAGTATTTT.

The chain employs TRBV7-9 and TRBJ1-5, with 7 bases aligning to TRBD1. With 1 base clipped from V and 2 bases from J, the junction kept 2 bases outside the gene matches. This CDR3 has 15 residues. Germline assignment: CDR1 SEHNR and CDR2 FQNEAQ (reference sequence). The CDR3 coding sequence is TGTGCCAGCAGCTTAGATGGGACAGGCAATCAGCCCCAGCATTTT. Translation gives CASSLDGTGNQPQHF.

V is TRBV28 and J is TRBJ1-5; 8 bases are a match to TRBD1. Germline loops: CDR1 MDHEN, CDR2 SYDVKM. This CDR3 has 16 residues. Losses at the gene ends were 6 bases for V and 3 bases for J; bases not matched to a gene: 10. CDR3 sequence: CASSPSGQGDNQPQHF. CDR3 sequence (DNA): TGTGCCAGCAGCCCCTCAGGACAGGGAGACAATCAGCCCCAGCATTTT.

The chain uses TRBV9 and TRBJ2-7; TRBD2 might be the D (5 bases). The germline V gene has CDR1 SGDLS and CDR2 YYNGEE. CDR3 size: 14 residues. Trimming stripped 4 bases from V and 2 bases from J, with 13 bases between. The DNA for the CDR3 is TGTGCCAGCAGCCCTATCGAGGGCCCCTACGAGCAGTACTTC. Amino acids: CASSPIEGPYEQYF.

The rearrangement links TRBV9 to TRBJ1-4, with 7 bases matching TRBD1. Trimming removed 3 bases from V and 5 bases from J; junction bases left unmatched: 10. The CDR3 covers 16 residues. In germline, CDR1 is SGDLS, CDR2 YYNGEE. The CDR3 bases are TGTGCCAGCAGCGGGGGCGTGGGACAGCCGAATGAAAAACTGTTTTTT. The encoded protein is CASSGGVGQPNEKLFF.